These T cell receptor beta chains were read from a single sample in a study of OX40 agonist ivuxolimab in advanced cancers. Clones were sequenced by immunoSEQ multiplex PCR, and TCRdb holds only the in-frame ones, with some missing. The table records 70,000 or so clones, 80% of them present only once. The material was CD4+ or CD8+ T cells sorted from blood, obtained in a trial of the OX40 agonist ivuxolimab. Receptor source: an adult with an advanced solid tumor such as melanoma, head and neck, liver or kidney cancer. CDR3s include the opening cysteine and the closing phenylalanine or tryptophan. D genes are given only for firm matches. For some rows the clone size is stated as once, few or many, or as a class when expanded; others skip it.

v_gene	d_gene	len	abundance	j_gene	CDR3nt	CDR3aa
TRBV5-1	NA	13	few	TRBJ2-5	TGCGCCAGCAGCGAGGGGTCTCAAGAGACCCAGTACTTC	CASSEGSQETQYF
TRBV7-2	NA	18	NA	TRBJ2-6	TGTGCCAGCAGCTCTCAATGGGCAGGACTAACTGGGGCCAACGTCCTGACTTTC	CASSSQWAGLTGANVLTF
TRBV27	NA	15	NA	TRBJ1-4	TGTGCCAGCAGAGCCATCGGGGGTAAAGGAGAAAAACTGTTTTTT	CASRAIGGKGEKLFF
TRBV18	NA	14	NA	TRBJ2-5	TGTGCCAGCTCCCCAGGCGTGGGGGTGGAGACCCAGTACTTC	CASSPGVGVETQYF
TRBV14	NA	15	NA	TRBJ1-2	TGTGCCAGCAGCCCACCAGGGCGATTTAACTATGGCTACACCTTC	CASSPPGRFNYGYTF
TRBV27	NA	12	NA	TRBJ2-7	TGTGCCAGCAGAAAGACAGGAAACGAGCAGTACTTC	CASRKTGNEQYF
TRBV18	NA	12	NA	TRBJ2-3	TGTGCCAGCTCAAAGGTCACAGATACGCAGTATTTT	CASSKVTDTQYF
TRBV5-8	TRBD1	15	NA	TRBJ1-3	TGTGCCAGCAGCTATCGGACAGGGTTTGGAAACACCATATATTTT	CASSYRTGFGNTIYF
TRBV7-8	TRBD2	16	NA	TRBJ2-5	TGTGCCAGCACCCCAGTCCCAGCGGGAGGTAGAGAGACCCAGTACTTC	CASTPVPAGGRETQYF
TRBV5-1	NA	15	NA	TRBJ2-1	TGCGCCAGCAGGCCCCGGACAGCGGGTTCGGGTGAGCAGTTCTTC	CASRPRTAGSGEQFF
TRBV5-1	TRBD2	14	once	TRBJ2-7	TGCGCCAGCAGCAGTAGCGGGGGGGCCTACGAGCAGTACTTC	CASSSSGGAYEQYF
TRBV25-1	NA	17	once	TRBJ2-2	TGTGCCAGCAGTGAATATGGAGGTTGGGGGAACACCGGGGAGCTGTTTTTT	CASSEYGGWGNTGELFF
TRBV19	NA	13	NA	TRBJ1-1	TGTGCCAGTAAACGACCCATGAACACTGAAGCTTTCTTT	CASKRPMNTEAFF
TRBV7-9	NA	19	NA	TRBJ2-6	TGTGCCAGCAGCTCAAAGGCACAGGGCCTATTCAATGGGGCCAACGTCCTGACTTTC	CASSSKAQGLFNGANVLTF
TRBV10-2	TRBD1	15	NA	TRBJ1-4	TGCGCCAGCAGTGAGCCGGGGACAGGGAAGGAAAAACTGTTTTTT	CASSEPGTGKEKLFF
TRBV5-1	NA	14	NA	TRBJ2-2	TGCGCCAGCAGCTTGGTGGACGGAACCGGGGAGCTGTTTTTT	CASSLVDGTGELFF